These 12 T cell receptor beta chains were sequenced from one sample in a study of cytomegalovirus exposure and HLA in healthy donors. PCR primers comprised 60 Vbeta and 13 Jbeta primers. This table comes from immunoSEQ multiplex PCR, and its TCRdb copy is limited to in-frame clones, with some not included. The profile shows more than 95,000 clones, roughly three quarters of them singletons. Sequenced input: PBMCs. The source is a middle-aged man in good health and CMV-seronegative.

CDR3: CASSHREGFFPYEQYF. As DNA, the CDR3 is TGCGCCAGCAGCCATCGGGAAGGGTTTTTCCCCTACGAGCAGTACTTC. The chain recombines TRBV4-1 with TRBJ2-7; tentative D call: TRBD2 (5 bases). V lost 3 bases to trimming and J lost 2 bases, with 17 bases between them. Germline values: CDR1 MGHRA, CDR2 YSYEKL. This CDR3 has 16 amino acids.

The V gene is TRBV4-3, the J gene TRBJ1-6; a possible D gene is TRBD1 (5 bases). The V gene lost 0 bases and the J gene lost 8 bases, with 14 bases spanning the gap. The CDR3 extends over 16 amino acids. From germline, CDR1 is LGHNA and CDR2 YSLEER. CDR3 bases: TGCGCCAGCAGCCAAGAGGCAGGGTATTTGGATTCACCCCTCCACTTT. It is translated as CASSQEAGYLDSPLHF.

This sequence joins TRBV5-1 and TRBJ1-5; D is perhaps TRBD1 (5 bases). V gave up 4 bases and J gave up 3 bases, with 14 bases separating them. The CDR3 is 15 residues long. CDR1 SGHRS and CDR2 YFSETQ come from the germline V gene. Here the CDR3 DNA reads TGCGCCAGCAGCGCCACCGGGGGGGTCAATCAGCCCCAGCATTTT. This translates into CASSATGGVNQPQHF.

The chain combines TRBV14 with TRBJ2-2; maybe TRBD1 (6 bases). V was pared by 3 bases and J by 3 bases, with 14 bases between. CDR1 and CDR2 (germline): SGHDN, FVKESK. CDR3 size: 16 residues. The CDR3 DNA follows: TGTGCCAGCAGCCATTGGCTTGAGGGGGACACCGGGGAGCTGTTTTTT. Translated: CASSHWLEGDTGELFF.

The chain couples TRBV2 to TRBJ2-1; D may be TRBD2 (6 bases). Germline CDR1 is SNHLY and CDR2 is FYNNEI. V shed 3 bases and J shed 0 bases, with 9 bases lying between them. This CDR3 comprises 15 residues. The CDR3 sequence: CASSDGGSSYNEQFF. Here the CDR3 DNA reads TGTGCCAGCAGTGATGGGGGGAGCTCCTACAATGAGCAGTTCTTC.

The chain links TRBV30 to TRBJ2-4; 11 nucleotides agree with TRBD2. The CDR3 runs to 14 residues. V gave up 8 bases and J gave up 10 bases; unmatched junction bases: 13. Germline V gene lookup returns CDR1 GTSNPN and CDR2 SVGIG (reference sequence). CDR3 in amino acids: CARSTSGRPDIQYF. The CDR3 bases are TGTGCCCGATCAACTAGCGGGAGACCGGATATTCAGTACTTC.

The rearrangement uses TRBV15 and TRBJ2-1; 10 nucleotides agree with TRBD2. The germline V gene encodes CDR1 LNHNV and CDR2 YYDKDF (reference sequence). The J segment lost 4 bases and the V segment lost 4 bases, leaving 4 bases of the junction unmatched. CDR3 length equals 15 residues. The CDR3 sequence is CATSTGLALYNEQFF. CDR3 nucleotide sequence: TGTGCCACCAGCACGGGACTAGCGCTGTACAATGAGCAGTTCTTC.

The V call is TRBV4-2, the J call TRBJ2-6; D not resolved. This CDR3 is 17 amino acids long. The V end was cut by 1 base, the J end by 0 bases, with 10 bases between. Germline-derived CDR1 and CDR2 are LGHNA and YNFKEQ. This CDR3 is CASSQGGESSGANVLTF. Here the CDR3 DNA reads TGTGCCAGCAGCCAAGGAGGCGAGAGCTCTGGGGCCAACGTCCTGACTTTC.

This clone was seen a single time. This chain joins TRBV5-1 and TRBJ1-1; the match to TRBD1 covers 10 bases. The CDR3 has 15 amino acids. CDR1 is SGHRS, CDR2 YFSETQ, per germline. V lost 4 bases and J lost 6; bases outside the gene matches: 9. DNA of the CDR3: TGCGCCAGCAGCGCAGAGACAGGGGGCCACTCTGAAGCTTTCTTT. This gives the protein CASSAETGGHSEAFF.

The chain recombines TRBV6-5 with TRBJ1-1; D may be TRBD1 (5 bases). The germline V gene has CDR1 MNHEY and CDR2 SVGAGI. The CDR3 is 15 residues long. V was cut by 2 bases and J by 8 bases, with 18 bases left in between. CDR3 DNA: TGTGCCAGCAGTTACGCCGTTACAAGGGGCGAGGAAGCTTTCTTT. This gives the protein CASSYAVTRGEEAFF.

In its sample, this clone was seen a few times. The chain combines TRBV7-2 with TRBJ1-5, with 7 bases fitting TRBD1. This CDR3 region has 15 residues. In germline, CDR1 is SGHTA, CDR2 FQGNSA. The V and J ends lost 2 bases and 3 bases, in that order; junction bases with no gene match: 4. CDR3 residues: CASSLSGGNNQPQHF. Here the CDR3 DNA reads TGTGCCAGCAGCTTATCAGGGGGTAACAATCAGCCCCAGCATTTT.

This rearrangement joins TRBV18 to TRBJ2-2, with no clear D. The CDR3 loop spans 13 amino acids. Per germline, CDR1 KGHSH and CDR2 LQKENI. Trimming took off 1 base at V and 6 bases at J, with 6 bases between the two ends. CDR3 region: CASSPLRSGELFF. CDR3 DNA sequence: TGTGCCAGCTCACCACTTCGGTCCGGGGAGCTGTTTTTT.